These T cell receptor beta chains were read from a single sample in a study of blood T cell repertoires in COVID-19. The repertoire was sequenced with immunoSEQ multiplex PCR; TCRdb's copy has only in-frame clones and lacks some. The top ten hold 2% to 2.5% of the sample, which has about 180,000 clones, approximately 89% seen once. The sample was PBMCs or T cells enriched from blood (not recorded which). These receptors originate from a woman in her thirties or forties with acute COVID-19. The conserved cysteine and the conserved F or W are not part of the CDR3 here.

J gene: TRBJ1-2
V gene: TRBV7-2
CDR3 protein: ASSLTAGGAGYGYT

J gene: TRBJ2-7
V gene: TRBV9
CDR3 protein: ASSGGLAGSYEQY

J gene: TRBJ1-5
V gene: TRBV27
CDR3 protein: ASRRYAVGLDQPQH

J gene: TRBJ2-7
V gene: TRBV15
CDR3 protein: ATSRDYGAGTPSEQY

J gene: TRBJ2-3
V gene: TRBV3-1/TRBV3-2
CDR3 protein: ASSQLLAGGNTQY

J gene: TRBJ2-7
V gene: TRBV4-2
CDR3 protein: ASSQVNRDNEQY

J gene: TRBJ2-2
V gene: TRBV27
CDR3 protein: ASSFRTGELF

J gene: TRBJ2-5
V gene: TRBV11-1
CDR3 protein: ASSRTGGAETQY

J gene: TRBJ2-5
V gene: TRBV28
CDR3 protein: ASSRRDREQETQY

J gene: TRBJ2-3
V gene: TRBV9
CDR3 protein: ASSARTSGATQY

J gene: TRBJ1-4
V gene: TRBV4-1
CDR3 protein: ASSQDLRGGRGEKLF

J gene: TRBJ2-7
V gene: TRBV21-1
CDR3 protein: ASSKICRTGAREQY

J gene: TRBJ1-4
V gene: TRBV2
CDR3 protein: ASSEGWTGANEKLF

J gene: TRBJ2-3
V gene: TRBV5-1
CDR3 protein: ASSRAGDTDTQY

J gene: TRBJ1-1
V gene: TRBV19
CDR3 protein: ASSIQGGTEAF

J gene: TRBJ2-2
V gene: TRBV7-9
CDR3 protein: ASSGGLAGGFAGELF

J gene: TRBJ1-3
V gene: TRBV5-1
CDR3 protein: ASSSRTGTGNTIY

J gene: TRBJ1-6
V gene: TRBV18
CDR3 protein: ASSPWDGRGNSPLH

J gene: TRBJ1-2
V gene: TRBV2
CDR3 protein: ASRPGTGQGYT

J gene: TRBJ2-3
V gene: TRBV10-2
CDR3 protein: ASSISSGETDTQY

J gene: TRBJ2-1
V gene: TRBV9
CDR3 protein: ASSLGTSGTEQF

J gene: TRBJ1-2
V gene: TRBV7-8
CDR3 protein: ASSLATGANYGYT

J gene: TRBJ1-2
V gene: TRBV6-6
CDR3 protein: ASSPQIGTGTRGGYGYT

J gene: TRBJ2-1
V gene: TRBV6-1
CDR3 protein: ASSEPTTGNEQF

J gene: TRBJ2-7
V gene: TRBV27
CDR3 protein: ASRSDRSPYEQY

J gene: TRBJ2-2
V gene: TRBV6-5
CDR3 protein: ASSITGDAGELF

J gene: TRBJ1-6
V gene: TRBV4-1
CDR3 protein: ASSLGISYNSPLH

J gene: TRBJ1-1
V gene: TRBV2
CDR3 protein: ASSWSGSNAEAF

J gene: TRBJ2-3
V gene: TRBV6-5
CDR3 protein: ASTRASSATDTQY

J gene: TRBJ1-2
V gene: TRBV6-5
CDR3 protein: AGRTGYGYT

J gene: TRBJ2-7
V gene: TRBV11-2
CDR3 protein: ASSLTRVSYEQY

J gene: TRBJ1-5
V gene: TRBV6-5
CDR3 protein: ASRLQQGADQPQH

J gene: TRBJ2-3
V gene: TRBV5-1
CDR3 protein: ASSATSGSSTDTQY

J gene: TRBJ2-1
V gene: TRBV5-6
CDR3 protein: ASSFRTGGHNEQF

J gene: TRBJ2-1
V gene: TRBV6-5
CDR3 protein: ASSYSGGFSQF

J gene: TRBJ2-7
V gene: TRBV7-2
CDR3 protein: ASSLSTGTSYEQY

J gene: TRBJ1-5
V gene: TRBV29-1
CDR3 protein: SVPGQGGQPQH